A selection of T cell receptor beta chains follows, all from one sample in a study of identical twins. One entry per CDR3 protein results from TCRdb running MiXCR on the 5' RACE reads. The sample yields 220,000 or so distinct CDR3 sequences, roughly 7% seen once. These same data were also listed under a study on yellow fever vaccine responses in identical twins.

The source material was memory (CD45RO+) T cells sorted from blood. Source of these receptors: a woman aged 18-29 years in good health. Both conserved end residues are part of each CDR3. Size is stated for part of the rows, as once, few or many counts, or as a class when the clone is expanded.

clone size: NA
V gene: TRBV5-5
CDR3 protein: CASSLFSGGYNEQFF

clone size: few
V gene: TRBV7-8
CDR3 protein: CASSLAKTVDYTF

clone size: few
V gene: TRBV28
CDR3 protein: CASSLFWQGAIYEQYF

clone size: many
V gene: TRBV2
CDR3 protein: CASSEQGATQPQHF

clone size: few
V gene: TRBV28
CDR3 protein: CASSLWTGATEAFF

clone size: once
V gene: TRBV12-3/TRBV12-4
CDR3 protein: CASSPTPSVPETQYF

clone size: NA
V gene: TRBV7-8
CDR3 protein: CASSLGWGPGLTEDTEAFF

clone size: few
V gene: TRBV11-1
CDR3 protein: CASSFRRVLAGHQETQYF

clone size: few
V gene: TRBV4-1
CDR3 protein: CASSLSWQTLNHNEQFF

clone size: few
V gene: TRBV6-2/TRBV6-3
CDR3 protein: CASSYGTDQSPLHF

clone size: NA
V gene: TRBV11-1
CDR3 protein: CASSLRAGGLNEQFF

clone size: NA
V gene: TRBV14
CDR3 protein: CASSRLGLDHRTEQFF

clone size: NA
V gene: TRBV11-2
CDR3 protein: CASSLRAGGGSNTGELFF

clone size: NA
V gene: TRBV2
CDR3 protein: CASSGDHKGDWELFF

clone size: many
V gene: TRBV20-1
CDR3 protein: CSASGTPGSEQFF

clone size: many
V gene: TRBV20-1
CDR3 protein: CSAPPAGRTYEQYF

clone size: few
V gene: TRBV19
CDR3 protein: CASSLEGYSSGANVLTF

clone size: NA
V gene: TRBV6-1
CDR3 protein: CASSPLGTTDTQYF

clone size: NA
V gene: TRBV28
CDR3 protein: CASSQGGGLAVYNEQFF

clone size: many
V gene: TRBV12-3/TRBV12-4
CDR3 protein: CASSLTSGSGNQPQHF

clone size: few
V gene: TRBV3-1
CDR3 protein: CASSQRWGYEQYF

clone size: NA
V gene: TRBV29-1
CDR3 protein: CSVAGGNVLTF

clone size: few
V gene: TRBV20-1
CDR3 protein: CSAYDKRTDTQYF

clone size: NA
V gene: TRBV28
CDR3 protein: CASSPPGRHVGYTF

clone size: few
V gene: TRBV29-1
CDR3 protein: CSVPGPGPHSYNEQFF

clone size: many
V gene: TRBV6-5
CDR3 protein: CASSSGGTQYF

clone size: many
V gene: TRBV25-1
CDR3 protein: CASSEHGDTEAFF

clone size: few
V gene: TRBV25-1
CDR3 protein: CASSEYGGWVNEQFF

clone size: many
V gene: TRBV27
CDR3 protein: CASSPQDRPMSTEAFF

clone size: few
V gene: TRBV7-6
CDR3 protein: CASSLEVVGGSDEQFF

clone size: NA
V gene: TRBV5-5
CDR3 protein: CASSPGGLSYTQYF

clone size: NA
V gene: TRBV5-1
CDR3 protein: CASNRGGARDEQFF

clone size: few
V gene: TRBV24-1
CDR3 protein: CATSDFFRKGETQYF

clone size: few
V gene: TRBV20-1
CDR3 protein: CSANGPAHNEQFF

clone size: NA
V gene: TRBV6-2/TRBV6-3
CDR3 protein: CASSSLLGGPDYEQYF

clone size: few
V gene: TRBV24-1
CDR3 protein: CATSDFGQGGTDTQYF

clone size: few
V gene: TRBV10-3
CDR3 protein: CAISARDGRAFF

clone size: few
V gene: TRBV27
CDR3 protein: CASRFNYEQYF

clone size: many
V gene: TRBV4-1
CDR3 protein: CASSQDPGSTGANVLTF

clone size: NA
V gene: TRBV4-1
CDR3 protein: CASSQDRVHSQPQHF

clone size: many
V gene: TRBV7-9
CDR3 protein: CASSPEQKQETQYF

clone size: NA
V gene: TRBV27
CDR3 protein: CASSPRIIRQGDSYEQYF

clone size: NA
V gene: TRBV28
CDR3 protein: CASSPPVGEQFF

clone size: NA
V gene: TRBV20-1
CDR3 protein: CSASSDSGTQYF

clone size: few
V gene: TRBV27
CDR3 protein: CASSRDRGGSPLHF

clone size: NA
V gene: TRBV29-1
CDR3 protein: CSVEGASGRGQETQYF

clone size: many
V gene: TRBV5-1
CDR3 protein: CASSPGTNPGYTF

clone size: many
V gene: TRBV15
CDR3 protein: CATSRDLSTDTQYF

clone size: NA
V gene: TRBV20-1
CDR3 protein: CSADQTDTQYF

clone size: NA
V gene: TRBV28
CDR3 protein: CASSPTQGKGTEAFF

clone size: NA
V gene: TRBV20-1
CDR3 protein: CSARDFGGDRSSGNTIYF

clone size: many
V gene: TRBV29-1
CDR3 protein: CSVAQLGGELFF